One and the same sample provided the 27 T cell receptor beta chains below, sequenced in a study of blood T cell repertoires in COVID-19. Sequencing was performed with immunoSEQ multiplex PCR; in TCRdb, only in-frame clones are kept and a portion is missing. The table records about 250,000 clones, about 85% of them present only once. Material for sequencing was peripheral blood. The receptors here all came from a man between 18 and 29 years old with active or convalescent COVID-19.

This clone was recorded once. This chain connects TRBV28 to TRBJ2-7, with 9 nucleotides matching TRBD2. The V segment lost 8 bases and the J segment 6 bases; nucleotides outside the gene matches: 8. Germline V gene lookup returns CDR1 MDHEN and CDR2 SYDVKM. CDR3 size: 13 residues. This CDR3 is CASLLAGAREQYF. Here the CDR3 DNA reads TGTGCCAGCCTTTTAGCGGGAGCTCGCGAGCAGTACTTC.

V is TRBV29-1 and J is TRBJ2-1; D is perhaps TRBD2 (5 bases). V lost 1 base, J lost 8 bases, and 12 bases lay in between. The CDR3 covers 13 residues. Germline CDR1 reads SQVTM; CDR2 reads ANQGSEA. The DNA for the CDR3 is TGCAGCGTTGAAGGCGGAGCGGCTGATGAGCAGTTCTTC. Translating it yields CSVEGGAADEQFF.

This chain connects TRBV5-6 to TRBJ2-2; D not resolved. This CDR3 spans 16 amino acids. V was cut by 2 bases and J by 3 bases, with 14 bases left in between. Germline V CDR1 and CDR2: SGHDT, YYEEEE. The CDR3: CASSLEQVGHTGELFF. The CDR3 nucleotides read TGTGCCAGCAGCTTAGAACAAGTTGGTCACACCGGGGAGCTGTTTTTT.

The chain carries TRBV5-8 and TRBJ1-5; TRBD1 matches at 8 bases. The germline V gene has CDR1 SGHTS and CDR2 YDEGEE. This CDR3 has 14 amino acids. Trimming at V came to 0 bases and at J to 7 bases, leaving 3 bases not matched to a gene. The CDR3 region is CASSLGQGQQPQHF. CDR3 DNA sequence: TGTGCCAGCAGCTTGGGACAGGGGCAGCAGCCCCAGCATTTT. Looking up the rest from reference TRBV5-8 and TRBJ1-5 gives the full variable domain: EAGVTQSPTHLIKTRGQQATLRCSPISGHTSVYWYQQALGLGLQFLLWYDEGEERNRGNFPPRFSGRQFPNYSSELNVNALELEDSALYLCASSLGQGQQPQHFGDGTRLSIL.

The chain has TRBV7-2 and TRBJ2-1; TRBD2 matches 7 bases. CDR1 and CDR2 from the germline V gene are SGHTA and FQGNSA. This CDR3 comprises 15 residues. The trim removed 2 bases at V and 4 bases at J, leaving 5 bases unmatched. DNA of the CDR3: TGTGCCAGCAGCTTAATGCTAGCGGTTTACAATGAGCAGTTCTTC. Protein product: CASSLMLAVYNEQFF. Looking up the rest from reference TRBV7-2 and TRBJ2-1 gives the full variable domain: GAGVSQSPSNKVTEKGKDVELRCDPISGHTALYWYRQSLGQGLEFLIYFQGNSAPDKSGLPSDRFSAERTGGSVSTLTIQRTQQEDSAVYLCASSLMLAVYNEQFFGPGTRLTVL.

The V and J genes are TRBV7-2 and TRBJ2-1; 7 nucleotides line up with TRBD2. CDR3 length: 15 residues. Germline CDR1 reads SGHTA; CDR2 reads FQGNSA. J gave up 5 bases and V 6 bases, and 10 bases lay outside the gene matches. The CDR3 is CASSQAGLTNNEQFF. The DNA of the CDR3 is TGTGCCAGCAGTCAGGCGGGACTAACCAACAATGAGCAGTTCTTC.

This chain joins TRBV7-9 and TRBJ1-4; no clear D gene. V was trimmed by 1 base and J by 7 bases, leaving 13 bases between them. This CDR3 spans 15 amino acids. The germline V gene encodes CDR1 SEHNR and CDR2 FQNEAQ (reference sequence). Here the CDR3 reads CASSLDLGGGEKLFF. The CDR3 nucleotides are TGTGCCAGCAGCTTAGACCTTGGCGGCGGTGAAAAACTGTTTTTT.

The chain combines TRBV25-1 with TRBJ2-3; TRBD2 matches 11 bases. V gave up 5 bases and J gave up 4 bases; unmatched junction bases: 8. The CDR3 loop spans 16 amino acids. CDR1 is MGHDK, CDR2 SYGVNS, per germline. CDR3: CASSPGGTSGADTQYF. DNA for the CDR3: TGTGCCAGCAGTCCCGGGGGGACTAGCGGAGCAGATACGCAGTATTTT.

This chain uses TRBV4-1 with TRBJ1-1; D is perhaps TRBD1 (5 bases). The V gene's germline CDR1 is MGHRA and CDR2 YSYEKL. This CDR3 contains 15 residues. V lost 1 base to trimming and J lost 0 bases, with 9 bases between them. The CDR3 bases are TGCGCCAGCAGCCAAGGGGGCGGGATGAACACTGAAGCTTTCTTT. Translation gives CASSQGGGMNTEAFF.

The chain has TRBV28 and TRBJ2-7; possible D gene TRBD1, 7 bases. The CDR3 totals 16 residues. V lost 6 bases, J lost 2 bases, and 20 bases lay in between. The germline gives CDR1 MDHEN, CDR2 SYDVKM. CDR3 DNA: TGTGCCAGCAGATATATCGGGGCAGGGGGGACCTACGAGCAGTACTTC. This codes for CASRYIGAGGTYEQYF.

The chain couples TRBV11-2 to TRBJ2-1, with 9 positions matching TRBD1. The ends lost 5 bases at V and 10 bases at J; junction bases unmatched: 9. The V gene's germline CDR1 is SGHAT and CDR2 FQNNGV. The CDR3 runs 14 residues. CDR3 in amino acids: CASSGRTGVWEQFF. CDR3 sequence (DNA): TGTGCCAGCAGCGGGCGGACAGGGGTGTGGGAGCAGTTCTTC.

The chain recombines TRBV5-6 with TRBJ2-7, with 8 positions matching TRBD1. The CDR3 has 12 amino acids. The germline V gene encodes CDR1 SGHDT and CDR2 YYEEEE. The J segment lost 4 bases and the V segment lost 4 bases, leaving 1 base of the junction unmatched. CDR3 in amino acids: CASSRTGYEQYF. DNA for the CDR3: TGTGCCAGCAGCCGGACAGGGTACGAGCAGTACTTC.

The rearrangement links TRBV15 to TRBJ1-2, with 7 positions matching TRBD1. Germline trimming cut 5 bases from V and 2 bases from J; bases unmatched to any gene: 8. Looked up from germline, CDR1 is LNHNV and CDR2 is YYDKDF (reference sequence). The CDR3 is made up of 15 amino acids. DNA of the CDR3: TGTGCCACCAGCCCGTCGACAGGGCGGAACTATGGCTACACCTTC. It encodes CATSPSTGRNYGYTF.

J is TRBJ1-1 and V is TRBV7-3, with unresolved D. Germline-derived CDR1 and CDR2 are SGHTA and FQGTGA. V lost 4 bases and J lost 3, with 9 bases in between. CDR3 size: 13 residues. The CDR3 sequence is CASSYTTYTEAFF. In nucleotides, the CDR3 is TGTGCCAGCAGCTATACTACGTACACTGAAGCTTTCTTT.

This chain uses TRBV19 with TRBJ1-3, with D perhaps TRBD1 (6 bases). Germline values: CDR1 LNHDA, CDR2 SQIVND (reference sequence). Trimming shortened V by 3 bases and J by 0 bases, and 9 bases separated the two germline ends. The CDR3 totals 15 residues. Here the CDR3 DNA reads TGTGCCAGTAGTATTAAACAGGGCTCTGGAAACACCATATATTTT. Translated: CASSIKQGSGNTIYF.

The J gene is TRBJ1-3, the V gene TRBV19, with D perhaps matching TRBD1 (6 bases). Germline CDR1 LNHDA, CDR2 SQIVND (reference sequence). The CDR3 consists of 15 residues. V lost 4 bases and J 4 bases, leaving 14 bases between the germline ends. CDR3 sequence: CASSTPTGIGNTIYF. In DNA, the CDR3 is TGTGCCAGTAGTACACCCACAGGGATCGGAAACACCATATATTTT.

V usage is TRBV9 and J usage is TRBJ1-1, with TRBD1 identical over 7 bases. V gave up 0 bases and J gave up 7 bases; unmatched junction bases: 9. CDR1 and CDR2 from the germline V gene are SGDLS and YYNGEE. This CDR3 has 15 residues. The CDR3, as DNA: TGTGCCAGCAGCGTAGAGGTCTTGGGGACAGTTGAAGCTTTCTTT. This codes for CASSVEVLGTVEAFF.

The gene calls are TRBV7-3 and TRBJ2-3, with 11 nucleotides matching TRBD2. The V gene's germline CDR1 is SGHTA and CDR2 FQGTGA. This CDR3 has 17 amino acids. The trim removed 0 bases at V and 1 base at J, leaving 3 bases unmatched. DNA of the CDR3: TGTGCCAGCAGCTTAACAGCACTAGCGGGGGGCACAGATACGCAGTATTTT. It specifies CASSLTALAGGTDTQYF.

The chain carries TRBV11-2 and TRBJ1-5; D gene unclear. In germline, CDR1 is SGHAT, CDR2 FQNNGV. CDR3 length equals 15 residues. With 2 bases removed from V and 0 bases from J, the gap between germline ends came to 8 bases. The CDR3 spells CASSLTSYSNQPQHF. The CDR3 DNA sequence: TGTGCCAGCAGCTTAACGAGCTATAGCAATCAGCCCCAGCATTTT.

The chain combines TRBV27 with TRBJ1-6, with a weak D call TRBD1 (5 bases). Trimming took off 2 bases at V and 0 bases at J, with 11 bases between the two ends. The CDR3 is 17 amino acids. Germline V gene sequence: CDR1 MNHEY, CDR2 SMNVEV (reference sequence). The DNA of the CDR3 is TGTGCCAGCAGTTTAGGGACTCAGATCTCCTATAATTCACCCCTCCACTTT. Residues: CASSLGTQISYNSPLHF.

The chain links TRBV20-1 to TRBJ2-1; the D is unclear. This CDR3 has 13 residues. Per germline, CDR1 DFQATT and CDR2 SNEGSKA (reference sequence). The V and J ends lost 3 bases and 5 bases respectively, with 11 bases between them. The CDR3 loop reads CSASINSDNEQFF. CDR3 sequence (DNA): TGCAGTGCTAGTATTAACTCTGACAATGAGCAGTTCTTC.

The gene calls are TRBV7-3 and TRBJ2-1; 14 bases are a match to TRBD2. The CDR3 covers 16 residues. Trimming removed 5 bases from V and 10 bases from J; junction bases left unmatched: 10. Per germline, CDR1 SGHTA and CDR2 FQGTGA. The CDR3 region is CASSADGTSGSREQFF. DNA of the CDR3: TGTGCCAGCAGCGCAGATGGGACTAGCGGGAGTCGGGAGCAGTTCTTC.

This clone was observed a single time. The chain has TRBV7-2 and TRBJ1-6; D unresolved. Trimming left V 1 base short and J 7 bases short, with 14 bases between. The CDR3 sequence is 16 residues long. CDR1 is SGHTA, CDR2 FQGNSA, per germline. CDR3 loop: CASSLGASAGNSPLHF. CDR3 in DNA: TGTGCCAGCAGCTTAGGGGCTTCGGCGGGGAATTCACCCCTCCACTTT.

This rearrangement joins TRBV28 to TRBJ1-2, with TRBD1 matching 7 bases. Per the germline V gene, CDR1 is MDHEN and CDR2 is SYDVKM. This CDR3 spans 15 amino acids. V lost 5 bases to trimming and J lost 0 bases; unmatched junction nucleotides: 6. The CDR3 protein is CASSRQGLANYGYTF. Written as DNA, the CDR3 is TGTGCCAGCAGTAGACAGGGTCTAGCTAACTATGGCTACACCTTC.

The chain is built from TRBV19 and TRBJ1-2; D might be TRBD1 (5 bases). Trimming left V 3 bases short and J 6 bases short, with 14 bases between. CDR1 LNHDA and CDR2 SQIVND come from the germline V gene (reference sequence). The length of the CDR3 is 14 residues. The CDR3 loop reads CASSMKGQSDGYTF. CDR3 DNA: TGTGCCAGTAGTATGAAGGGGCAGTCAGATGGCTACACCTTC.

The chain is built from TRBV6-2 or TRBV6-3 and TRBJ2-5; TRBD2 might be the D (7 bases). The CDR3 length is 15 residues. Germline V gives CDR1 MNHEY, CDR2 SVGEGT. V dropped 0 bases and J dropped 6 bases, with 14 bases sitting between them. The CDR3 sequence is CASSYSGGATKTQYF. The DNA for the CDR3 is TGTGCCAGCAGTTACTCGGGGGGGGCTACGAAGACCCAGTACTTC.

The chain couples TRBV6-2 or TRBV6-3 to TRBJ1-2, with unresolved D. This CDR3 is 11 amino acids long. The V end lost 5 bases, the J end lost 8 bases, and 9 bases lay between the germline ends. From germline, CDR1 is MNHEY and CDR2 SVGEGT. CDR3 sequence reads: CASSAGPGYTF. The CDR3 bases are TGTGCCAGCAGTGCAGGCCCCGGCTACACCTTC.